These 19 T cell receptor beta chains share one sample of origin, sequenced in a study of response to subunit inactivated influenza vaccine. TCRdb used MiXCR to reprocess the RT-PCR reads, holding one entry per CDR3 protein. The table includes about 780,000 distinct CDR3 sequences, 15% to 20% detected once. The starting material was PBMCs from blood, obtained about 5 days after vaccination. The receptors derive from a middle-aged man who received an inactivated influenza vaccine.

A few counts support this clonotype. The CDR3 sequence is CASTTVWPAEISYNEQFF. CDR3 coding DNA: TGTGCCAGCACTACGGTTTGGCCAGCGGAGATCTCCTACAATGAGCAGTTCTTC. This chain connects TRBV12-3 or TRBV12-4 to TRBJ2-1; possible D gene TRBD2, 5 bases. The CDR3 consists of 18 residues. V was trimmed by 7 bases and J by 0 bases, leaving 22 bases between them.

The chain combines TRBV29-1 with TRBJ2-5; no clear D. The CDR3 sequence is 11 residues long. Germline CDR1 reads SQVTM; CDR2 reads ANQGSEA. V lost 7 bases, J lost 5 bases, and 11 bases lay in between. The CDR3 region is CSAKPVETQYF. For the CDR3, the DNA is TGCAGCGCAAAACCCGTCGAGACCCAGTACTTC.

Written as DNA, the CDR3 is TGCAGTGCTAGAGCTGAGGGGGCCTACGAGCAGTACTTC. The encoded protein is CSARAEGAYEQYF. The V and J genes are TRBV20-1 and TRBJ2-7, with a weak D call TRBD1 (6 bases). CDR1 is DFQATT, CDR2 SNEGSKA, per germline (reference sequence). V was pared by 1 base and J by 2 bases, with 9 bases between. The CDR3 runs 13 residues.

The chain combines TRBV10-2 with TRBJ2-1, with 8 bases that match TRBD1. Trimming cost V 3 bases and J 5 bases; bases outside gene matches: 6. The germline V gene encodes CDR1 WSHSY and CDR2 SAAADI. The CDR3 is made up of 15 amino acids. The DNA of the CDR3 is TGCGCCAGCAGTGATAGGACAGGGATTAACAATGAGCAGTTCTTC. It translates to CASSDRTGINNEQFF.

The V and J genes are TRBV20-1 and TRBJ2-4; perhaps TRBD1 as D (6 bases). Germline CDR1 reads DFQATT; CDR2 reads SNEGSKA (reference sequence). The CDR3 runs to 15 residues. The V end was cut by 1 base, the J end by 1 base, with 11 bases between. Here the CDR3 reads CSARGSGAAKNIQYF. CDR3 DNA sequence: TGCAGTGCTAGAGGCTCAGGGGCGGCCAAAAACATTCAGTACTTC.

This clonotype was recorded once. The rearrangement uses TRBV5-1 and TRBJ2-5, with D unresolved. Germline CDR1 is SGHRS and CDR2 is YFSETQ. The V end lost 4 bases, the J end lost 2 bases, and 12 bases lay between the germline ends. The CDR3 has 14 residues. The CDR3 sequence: CASSTPPEQETQYF. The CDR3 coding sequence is TGCGCCAGCAGCACACCCCCAGAACAAGAGACCCAGTACTTC. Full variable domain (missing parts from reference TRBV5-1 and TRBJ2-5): KAGVTQTPRYLIKTRGQQVTLSCSPISGHRSVSWYQQTPGQGLQFLFEYFSETQRNKGNFPGRFSGRQFSNSRSEMNVSTLELGDSALYLCASSTPPEQETQYFGPGTRLLVL.

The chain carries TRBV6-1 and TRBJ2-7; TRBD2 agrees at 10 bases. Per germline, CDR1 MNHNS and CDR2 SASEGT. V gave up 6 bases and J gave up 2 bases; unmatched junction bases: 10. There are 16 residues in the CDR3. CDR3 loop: CASRASEREGPYEQYF. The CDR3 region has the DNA TGTGCCAGCAGAGCAAGCGAGCGGGAGGGGCCCTACGAGCAGTACTTC.

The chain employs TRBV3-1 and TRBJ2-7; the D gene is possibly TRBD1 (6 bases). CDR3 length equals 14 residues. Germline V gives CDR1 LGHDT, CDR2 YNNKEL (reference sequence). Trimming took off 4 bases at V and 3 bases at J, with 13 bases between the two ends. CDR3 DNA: TGTGCCAGCAGCCTCAGACAGGTTAGCTACGAGCAGTACTTC. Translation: CASSLRQVSYEQYF.

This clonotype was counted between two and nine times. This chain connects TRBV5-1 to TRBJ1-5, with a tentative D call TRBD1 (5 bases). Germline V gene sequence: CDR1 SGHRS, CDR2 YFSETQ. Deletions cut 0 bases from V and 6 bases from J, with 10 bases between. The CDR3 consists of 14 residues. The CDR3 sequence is CASSLGSGTQPQHF. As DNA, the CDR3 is TGCGCCAGCAGCTTGGGGTCGGGGACTCAGCCCCAGCATTTT.

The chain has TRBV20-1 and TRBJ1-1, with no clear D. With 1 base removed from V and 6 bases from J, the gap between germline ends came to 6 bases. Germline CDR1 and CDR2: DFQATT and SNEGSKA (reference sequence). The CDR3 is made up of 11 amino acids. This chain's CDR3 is CSARVGPEAFF. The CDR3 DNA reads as TGCAGTGCTAGAGTTGGCCCTGAAGCTTTCTTT.

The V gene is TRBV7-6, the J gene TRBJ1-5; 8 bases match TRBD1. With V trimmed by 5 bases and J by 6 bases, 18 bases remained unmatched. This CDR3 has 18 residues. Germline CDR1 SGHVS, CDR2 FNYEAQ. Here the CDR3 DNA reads TGTGCCAGCAGCCCACGGGCGGCAAATGCAGGGGGCCGTCAGCCCCAGCATTTT. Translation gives CASSPRAANAGGRQPQHF.

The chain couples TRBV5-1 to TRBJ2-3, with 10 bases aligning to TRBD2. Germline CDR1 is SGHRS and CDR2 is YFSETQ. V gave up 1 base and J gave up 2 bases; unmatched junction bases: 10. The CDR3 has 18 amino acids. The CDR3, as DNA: TGCGCCAGCAGCTTGTCGGCTAGCGGGGGCCTTACCACAGATACGCAGTATTTT. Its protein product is CASSLSASGGLTTDTQYF.

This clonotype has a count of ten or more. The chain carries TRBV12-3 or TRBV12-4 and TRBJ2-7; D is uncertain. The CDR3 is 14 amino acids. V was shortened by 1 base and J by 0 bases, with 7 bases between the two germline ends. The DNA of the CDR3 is TGTGCCAGCAGTTTAGACGGTAACTCCTACGAGCAGTACTTC. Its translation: CASSLDGNSYEQYF.

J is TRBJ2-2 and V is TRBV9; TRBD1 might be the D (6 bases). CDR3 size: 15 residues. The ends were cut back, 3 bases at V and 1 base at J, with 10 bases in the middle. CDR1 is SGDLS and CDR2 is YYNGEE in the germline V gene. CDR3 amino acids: CASSAVGQNTGELFF. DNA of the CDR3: TGTGCCAGCAGCGCGGTGGGACAGAACACCGGGGAGCTGTTTTTT.

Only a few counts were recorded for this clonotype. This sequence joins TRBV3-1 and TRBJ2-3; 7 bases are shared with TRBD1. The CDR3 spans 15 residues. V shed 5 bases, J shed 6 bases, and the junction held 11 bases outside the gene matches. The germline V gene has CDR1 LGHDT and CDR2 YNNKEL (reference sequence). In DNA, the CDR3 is TGTGCCAGCAGCAACGGACAGGCATACTCGGATACGCAGTATTTT. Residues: CASSNGQAYSDTQYF.

The CDR3 region is CASSSSLLAGVTTDTQYF. In DNA, the CDR3 is TGTGCCAGCAGCTCAAGCCTACTAGCGGGGGTGACCACAGATACGCAGTATTTT. The rearrangement uses TRBV11-2 and TRBJ2-3; 11 bases line up with TRBD2. The CDR3 length is 18 residues. V gave up 4 bases and J gave up 2 bases; unmatched junction bases: 11. The germline V gene encodes CDR1 SGHAT and CDR2 FQNNGV.

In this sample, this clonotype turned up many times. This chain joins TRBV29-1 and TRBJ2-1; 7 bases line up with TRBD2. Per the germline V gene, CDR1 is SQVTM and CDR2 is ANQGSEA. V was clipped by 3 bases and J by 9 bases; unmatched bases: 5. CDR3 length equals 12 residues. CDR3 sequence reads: CSVDGRSIEQFF. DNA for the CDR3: TGCAGCGTTGACGGGAGGTCAATTGAGCAGTTCTTC.

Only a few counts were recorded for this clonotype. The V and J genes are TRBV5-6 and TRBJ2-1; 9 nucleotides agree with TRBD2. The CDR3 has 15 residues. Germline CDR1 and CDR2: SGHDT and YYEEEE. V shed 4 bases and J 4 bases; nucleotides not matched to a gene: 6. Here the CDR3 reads CASSAGTSSYNEQFF. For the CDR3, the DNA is TGTGCCAGCAGCGCCGGGACTAGCTCTTACAATGAGCAGTTCTTC.

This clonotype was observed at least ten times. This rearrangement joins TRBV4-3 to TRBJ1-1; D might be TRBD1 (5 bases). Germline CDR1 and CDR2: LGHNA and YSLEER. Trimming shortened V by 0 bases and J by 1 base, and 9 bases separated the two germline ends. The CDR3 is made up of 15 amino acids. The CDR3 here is CASSQDRQGNTEAFF. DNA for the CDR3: TGCGCCAGCAGCCAAGATAGGCAGGGGAACACTGAAGCTTTCTTT.